This TCR beta chain stems from a study of radiation and T cells in renal cell carcinoma. The method was immunoSEQ multiplex PCR; TCRdb's version includes in-frame clones alone and lacks a portion of them. The sample has just over 95,000 clones; around 83% are singletons. This CDR3 has 17 amino acids. CDR1 is SGHAT and CDR2 is FQNNGV in the germline V gene. Deletions cut 2 bases from V and 2 bases from J, with 18 bases between. Sample time point: blood 4 weeks post-SBRT, at nephrectomy. Treatment in this sample: 15 Gy SBRT to primary tumor, nephrectomy 4 weeks later. Serial blood draws occurred at baseline and 2 and 4 weeks post-SBRT. This renal cell carcinoma was of the clear cell type.

This TCR came from a man in his fifties or sixties with renal cell carcinoma. The sample in question was blood, obtained from a patient whose treatment included radiotherapy and nephrectomy. The chain joins TRBV11-2 to TRBJ2-5; D is uncertain. The CDR3 DNA follows: TGTGCCAGCAGCTTACGTTCGGCTCCCCCGCCACAAGAGACCCAGTACTTC. Amino acid sequence: CASSLRSAPPPQETQYF.